This T cell receptor (beta chain) was captured by sequencing in a study of OX40 agonist ivuxolimab in advanced cancers. Whole-study context: The dose-escalation group included hepatocellular carcinoma, melanoma, renal cell carcinoma and head and neck cancer.

Of note for this clone: The antigen is unknown.

The V and J ends lost 2 bases and 5 bases respectively, with 16 bases between them. CDR1 MNHEY and CDR2 SMNVEV come from the germline V gene (reference sequence). CDR3 length equals 16 residues. The method was immunoSEQ multiplex PCR; TCRdb's version includes in-frame clones alone and lacks a portion of them. The sample consists of about 48,000 clones, around nine tenths of them appearing once. Study-wide results and caveats: Clonal expansion was seen in CD4+ and CD8+ blood T cells by week 6 at 0.1 to 3.0 mg/kg. Relatively little clonal expansion, among the lowest observed, appeared in partial responders at 0.1-3.0 mg/kg. More expanded clones were found, on average, in CD8+ than in CD4+ T cells.

The rearrangement links TRBV27 to TRBJ2-1; D is possibly TRBD1 or TRBD2 (7 bases each). Sequences were derived from CD4+ or CD8+ T cells sorted from blood, sampled in a trial of the OX40 agonist ivuxolimab. The receptor comes from an adult with an advanced solid tumor such as melanoma, head and neck, liver or kidney cancer. The CDR3 region has the DNA TGTGCCAGCAGTTTAGTCGGGGGGACAGAGCACAATGAGCAGTTCTTC. Encoded protein: CASSLVGGTEHNEQFF.